This T cell receptor beta chain was sequenced during a study of breast tumors, draining lymph nodes, adjacent tissues. Study-wide results and limits: Data fit most tumor T cells coming from lymph node, expanding in tumor. Tumor TCR diversity was below lymph nodes but above nontumor tissue. Data only fit, rather than demonstrated, lymph node origin of most tumor T cells.

Germline CDR1 is DFQATT and CDR2 is SNEGSKA (reference sequence). This CDR3 contains 17 residues. V lost 3 bases, J lost 0 bases, and 11 bases stayed unmatched. TCRdb fed the multiplex PCR reads into MiXCR, producing one record per CDR3 protein. The sample holds 15,000 or so distinct CDR3 sequences, roughly 50% seen once. By share, this clonotype counts as medium-sized. The antigen remains unidentified. The sequencing sample was made of tumor-adjacent breast tissue. The receptor comes from a female donor with breast cancer. Some clones in this sample may be carry-over from other donors' samples. The chain recombines TRBV20-1 with TRBJ1-5; 7 nucleotides align to TRBD1. This CDR3 is CSASSSRGIDSNQPQHF. The DNA of the CDR3 is TGCAGTGCTAGTAGTTCCAGGGGGATTGATAGCAATCAGCCCCAGCATTTT.